The sequence of this T cell receptor beta chain was determined in a study of T cell changes during pregnancy in multiple sclerosis. The assay was immunoSEQ multiplex PCR, and TCRdb's table has in-frame clones only and misses some. This sample yields fewer than 85,000 clones, of which 80% to 95% are seen a single time; roughly 2% belongs to the top ten. This sequence was found in a female donor with multiple sclerosis, enrolled in a pregnancy study. Sequences were derived from peripheral blood, sampled in the second trimester of pregnancy.

The CDR3 loop reads CASSPAGEKETQYF. For the CDR3, the DNA is TGTGCCAGCAGCCCAGCGGGAGAGAAAGAGACCCAGTACTTC. The rearrangement joins TRBV11-2 to TRBJ2-5; 8 positions match TRBD2. After removal of 5 bases from V and 3 bases from J, the junction contained 5 bases not matched to a gene. The germline V gene encodes CDR1 SGHAT and CDR2 FQNNGV. The CDR3 contains 14 residues.